This record concerns one T cell receptor beta chain sequence. This sample is drawn from a study of blood T cell repertoires in COVID-19. Overall study: PBMCs, B-cell-depleted T cells, or T cells were the source of the cDNA or gDNA that made up the material.

Followed over time, Seattle patients had been enrolled while infection was active. Authors' analysis steps: From reference gene primer amplification, estimates of nucleated cell counts were derived. Profiling relied on immunoSEQ multiplex PCR, and the TCRdb table lists in-frame clones only, not all of them. D and trimming come from the DNA, and the V and J calls and clone size come from that table. The repertoire has approximately 270,000 clones, about 87% of them found once; the top ten carry roughly 6.3%. Trimming left V 3 bases short and J 2 bases short, with 7 bases between. The CDR3 has 13 residues. CDR1 is LNHDA, CDR2 SQIVND, per germline (reference sequence).

Material for sequencing was peripheral blood. The V gene is TRBV19, the J gene TRBJ1-1, with a weak D call TRBD1 (5 bases). The clonotype comes from a woman aged 25 to 39 with COVID-19, enrolled during active disease. This CDR3 reads CASSMTDNTEAFF. The CDR3 bases are TGTGCCAGTAGTATGACAGATAACACTGAAGCTTTCTTT.